This T cell receptor beta chain was sequenced during a study of spatial heterogeneity in lung cancer. Across the study: More beta-chain than alpha-chain sequences were consistently detected.

In germline, CDR1 is MDHEN, CDR2 SYDVKM. CDR3 length equals 13 residues. V lost 2 bases and J lost 4, with 8 bases in between. This clonotype showed up just a few times. A distinct unique molecular identifier was carried by each TCR cDNA molecule. TCRdb re-derived calls from the 5' RACE reads in MiXCR, one entry per CDR3 protein. This table holds roughly 7,800 distinct CDR3 sequences, about a sixth found once. Time point reported: sample taken at primary tumor resection. Without sorting, whole RNA was sequenced from tumor, nontumor lung or frozen PBMC. Sequenced here: normal lung tissue next to the tumor, sampled at surgery. The chain joins TRBV28 to TRBJ1-1; no clear D. The sequence came from a male donor with early-stage non-small cell lung cancer. CDR3 in amino acids: CASSLLRFTEAFF. CDR3 in DNA: TGTGCCAGCAGTTTACTCCGGTTCACTGAAGCTTTCTTT.